The 17 T cell receptor beta chains below come from one sample, sequenced in a study of blood T cell repertoires in COVID-19. TCRdb keeps only in-frame clones here, not all; method: immunoSEQ multiplex PCR. The sample shows 350,000 or so clones, around 90% of them seen only once. Input material: peripheral blood. The receptors were sampled from a man younger than 35 with active or convalescent COVID-19.

The V call is TRBV27, the J call TRBJ2-7; 7 nucleotides align to TRBD1. The V gene's germline CDR1 is MNHEY and CDR2 SMNVEV (reference sequence). J gave up 4 bases and V 1 base, and 13 bases lay outside the gene matches. This CDR3 contains 17 residues. CDR3 in DNA: TGTGCCAGCAGTTTATTGCGGGTGACAGGGCCGGGTTACGAGCAGTACTTC. Translated: CASSLLRVTGPGYEQYF.

CDR3 DNA: TGTGCCAGCAGCCAAGCTTGGCGGGGGGGCATCAATGAGCAGTTCTTC. Translation gives CASSQAWRGGINEQFF. The J gene is TRBJ2-1, the V gene TRBV3-1 (or the pseudogene TRBV3-2), with 9 bases aligning to TRBD2. J gave up 6 bases and V 1 base, and 7 bases lay outside the gene matches. Germline V lookup: CDR1 LGHDT, CDR2 YNNKEL (reference sequence). CDR3 length equals 16 residues.

The genes are TRBV9 and TRBJ2-1; no reliable D call. Trimming cost V 4 bases and J 5 bases, with 7 bases left between them. Germline V CDR1 and CDR2: SGDLS, YYNGEE. The CDR3 loop spans 12 amino acids. Here the CDR3 DNA reads TGTGCCAGCAGCCTATACGACAATGAGCAGTTCTTC. Amino acids: CASSLYDNEQFF.

This chain joins TRBV28 and TRBJ2-7; 8 bases match TRBD1. CDR1 and CDR2 from the germline V gene are MDHEN and SYDVKM. This CDR3 comprises 14 residues. V was pared by 2 bases and J by 6 bases, with 6 bases of the junction left unmatched. Written as DNA, the CDR3 is TGTGCCAGCAGTTTAACAGGGGGGCACGTCGAGCAGTACTTC. This translates into CASSLTGGHVEQYF.

The CDR3, as DNA: TGTGCCAGCAGCCCGACTAGCTGGGATGGAGATACGCAGTATTTT. Translation gives CASSPTSWDGDTQYF. The gene calls are TRBV5-5 and TRBJ2-3; 7 bases match TRBD2. The CDR3 covers 15 residues. J was trimmed by 5 bases and V by 4 bases; bases with no gene match: 10. The germline V gene has CDR1 SGHKS and CDR2 YYEKEE (reference sequence). The full variable domain, in which reference TRBV5-5 and TRBJ2-3 provide the parts outside the CDR3, is DAGVTQSPTHLIKTRGQQVTLRCSPISGHKSVSWYQQVLGQGPQFIFQYYEKEERGRGNFPDRFSARQFPNYSSELNVNALLLGDSALYLCASSPTSWDGDTQYFGPGTRLTVL.

The chain carries TRBV19 and TRBJ1-5, with 9 bases lining up with TRBD1. The CDR3 length is 17 residues. CDR1 is LNHDA, CDR2 SQIVND, per germline (reference sequence). J gave up 0 bases and V 1 base, and 4 bases lay outside the gene matches. The CDR3 DNA follows: TGTGCCAGTAGTATAGGGGGACAGGGAAATAGCAATCAGCCCCAGCATTTT. Encoded protein: CASSIGGQGNSNQPQHF.

This sequence joins TRBV3-1 (or the pseudogene TRBV3-2) and TRBJ2-4, with D possibly TRBD2 on 6 matching bases. The CDR3 is 13 amino acids. The germline V gene encodes CDR1 LGHDT and CDR2 YNNKEL (reference sequence). V lost 4 bases and J 5 bases, leaving 9 bases between the germline ends. The CDR3 DNA reads as TGTGCCAGCAGCCCGGGACTCCAAAACATTCAGTACTTC. It translates to CASSPGLQNIQYF.

The chain is built from TRBV7-9 and TRBJ1-5; D unclear. CDR3 size: 13 residues. The V gene's germline CDR1 is SEHNR and CDR2 FQNEAQ (reference sequence). Trimming stripped 1 base from V and 9 bases from J, with 10 bases between. In DNA, the CDR3 is TGTGCCAGCAGCTTAGGTTCCCGGGGGCCCCAGCATTTT. Its protein product is CASSLGSRGPQHF.

V gene TRBV2 combines with J gene TRBJ2-5; D possibly corresponds to TRBD2 (6 bases). The CDR3 totals 12 residues. Between the trimmed V and J ends, which lost 1 base and 9 bases, there was a span of 9 bases. Germline assignment: CDR1 SNHLY and CDR2 FYNNEI. CDR3 residues: CASSEGSGAQYF. In nucleotides, the CDR3 is TGTGCCAGCAGTGAAGGATCGGGGGCCCAGTACTTC.

This chain links TRBV6-5 with TRBJ2-4; 7 bases line up with TRBD2. CDR3 length equals 15 residues. Losses at the gene ends were 6 bases for V and 0 bases for J; bases not matched to a gene: 5. Germline V gene sequence: CDR1 MNHEY, CDR2 SVGAGI. The CDR3 protein is CASSGGGLAKNIQYF. For the CDR3, the DNA is TGTGCCAGCAGCGGCGGGGGTCTAGCCAAAAACATTCAGTACTTC.

The chain combines TRBV28 with TRBJ2-7, with a weak D call TRBD1 (5 bases). Trimming cost V 5 bases and J 2 bases, with 13 bases left between them. The CDR3 covers 14 residues. The germline V gene has CDR1 MDHEN and CDR2 SYDVKM. The CDR3 region is CASSGAPAAYEQYF. The CDR3 coding sequence is TGTGCCAGCAGTGGGGCGCCGGCAGCCTACGAGCAGTACTTC. Filled out from reference TRBV28 and TRBJ2-7, the complete variable domain reads DVKVTQSSRYLVKRTGEKVFLECVQDMDHENMFWYRQDPGLGLRLIYFSYDVKMKEKGDIPEGYSVSREKKERFSLILESASTNQTSMYLCASSGAPAAYEQYFGPGTRLTVT.

This clone was found once. The chain has TRBV27 and TRBJ2-3; 11 positions match TRBD2. Germline V gene sequence: CDR1 MNHEY, CDR2 SMNVEV (reference sequence). Trimming cost V 1 base and J 3 bases; bases outside gene matches: 6. The CDR3 is made up of 17 amino acids. Here the CDR3 DNA reads TGTGCCAGCAGTTTATTTGAGACTAGCGGGGTAACAGATACGCAGTATTTT. This encodes CASSLFETSGVTDTQYF.

V is TRBV20-1 and J is TRBJ2-5; weak D call: TRBD1 (6 bases). Looked up from germline, CDR1 is DFQATT and CDR2 is SNEGSKA (reference sequence). V was shortened by 3 bases and J by 1 base, with 12 bases between the two germline ends. The CDR3 contains 14 residues. The CDR3 region is CSASGTTGQETQYF. CDR3 nucleotide sequence: TGCAGTGCTAGTGGGACGACAGGCCAAGAGACCCAGTACTTC.

The genes are TRBV20-1 and TRBJ1-1; D uncertain. Trimming took off 3 bases at V and 3 bases at J, with 20 bases between the two ends. The CDR3 has 16 residues. The germline V gene has CDR1 DFQATT and CDR2 SNEGSKA (reference sequence). The CDR3 DNA is TGCAGTGCTAGTCCTGTGCCGGTTTCACGGGACACTGAAGCTTTCTTT. As protein: CSASPVPVSRDTEAFF.

V is TRBV27 and J is TRBJ1-1; 9 bases line up with TRBD1. The V gene's germline CDR1 is MNHEY and CDR2 SMNVEV (reference sequence). The CDR3 has 14 residues. Trimming removed 2 bases from V and 6 bases from J; junction bases left unmatched: 4. Here the CDR3 reads CASSLTGTGSEAFF. Written as DNA, the CDR3 is TGTGCCAGCAGTTTAACCGGGACAGGGTCTGAAGCTTTCTTT.

The V call is TRBV6-2 or TRBV6-3, the J call TRBJ2-1; 7 bases agree with TRBD2. Germline trimming cut 2 bases from V and 4 bases from J; bases unmatched to any gene: 8. Germline assignment: CDR1 MNHEY and CDR2 SVGEGT. This CDR3 spans 16 amino acids. The CDR3 loop reads CASSYEGLADYNEQFF. CDR3 DNA sequence: TGTGCCAGCAGTTACGAGGGTCTAGCGGATTACAATGAGCAGTTCTTC.

The V gene is TRBV6-5, the J gene TRBJ2-7; 7 nucleotides match TRBD1. The CDR3 has 14 amino acids. Unmatched junction bases numbered 6, after V lost 4 bases and J lost 3 bases. Per germline, CDR1 MNHEY and CDR2 SVGAGI. CDR3 nucleotides: TGTGCCAGCAGTTCCGGGACAGAACTCTACGAGCAGTACTTC. It translates to CASSSGTELYEQYF.